Included here is one TCR beta chain sequence, with context. The repertoire was sequenced with immunoSEQ multiplex PCR; TCRdb's copy has only in-frame clones and lacks some. The data hold roughly 60,000 clones, with just over 90% observed a single time. This sample was included in a study of cytomegalovirus exposure and HLA in healthy donors. CDR3 size: 15 residues. The V end was cut by 3 bases, the J end by 1 base, with 12 bases between. Germline CDR1 LGHNA, CDR2 YNFKEQ. The V gene is TRBV4-2, the J gene TRBJ1-1; D uncertain. Sequenced material: PBMCs. The source is a woman aged 18-35 years in good health and CMV-seronegative. The CDR3 loop is CASSQVIMRNTEAFF. CDR3 in DNA: TGTGCCAGCAGCCAGGTTATAATGAGGAACACTGAAGCTTTCTTT.